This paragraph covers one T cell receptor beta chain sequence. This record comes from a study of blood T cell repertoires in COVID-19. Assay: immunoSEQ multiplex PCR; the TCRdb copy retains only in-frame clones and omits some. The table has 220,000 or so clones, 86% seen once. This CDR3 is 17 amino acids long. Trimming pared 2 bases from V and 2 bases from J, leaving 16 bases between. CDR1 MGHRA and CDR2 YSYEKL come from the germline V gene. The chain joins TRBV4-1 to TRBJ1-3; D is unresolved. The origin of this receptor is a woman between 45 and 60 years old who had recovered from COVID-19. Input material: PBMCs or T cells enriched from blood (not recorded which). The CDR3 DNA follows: TGCGCCAGCAGCCAAACAGCGGCGGGTCCCACTGGAAACACCATATATTTT. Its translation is CASSQTAAGPTGNTIYF.